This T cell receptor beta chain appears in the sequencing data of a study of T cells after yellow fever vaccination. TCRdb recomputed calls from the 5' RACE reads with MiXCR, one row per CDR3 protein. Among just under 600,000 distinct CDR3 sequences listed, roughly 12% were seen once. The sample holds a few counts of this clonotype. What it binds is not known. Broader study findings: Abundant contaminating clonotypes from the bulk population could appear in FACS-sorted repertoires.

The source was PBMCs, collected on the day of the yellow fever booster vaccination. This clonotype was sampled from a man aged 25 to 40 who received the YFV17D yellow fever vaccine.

DNA for the CDR3: TGTGCCAGCAGCCAAGCGCCACCCGGCAATGAGCAGTTCTTC. Translated: CASSQAPPGNEQFF. The rearrangement uses TRBV3-1 and TRBJ2-1; D uncertain. Looked up from germline, CDR1 is LGHDT and CDR2 is YNNKEL (reference sequence). V gave up 1 base and J gave up 6 bases, with 10 bases separating them. The CDR3 totals 14 residues.